This TCR beta chain was recorded in a study of T cells after yellow fever vaccination (dated by TCRdb to between 2017 and 2020). With respect to the entire study: The SMART-Seq v4 Ultra Low Input RNA kit was used to prepare libraries from fractions with low cell numbers. To follow T-cell clones before and after primary and booster YFV17D yellow fever vaccination, bulk TCR alpha and beta repertoires were sequenced over time. The cohort comprised two healthy male donors, one aged 18 to 30 and one aged 30 to 40 years. Blood was collected at multiple timepoints before and after primary and secondary immunization, and bulk PBMC replicates and cell subsets were isolated. Here is what the overall study found, with its caveats: Because only a couple of donors were included in the study, the extent to which the findings can be generalized is limited. Because abundant contaminating clonotypes from the bulk population could be contained in FACS-sorted repertoires, computational filtering was required. A small share of clonotypes occurred in both CD4 and CD8 compartments, likely arising from convergent recombination. Compared with the primary T-cell response, the secondary T-cell response was weaker but faster, peaking on day 5 rather than day 15. After the booster, most clones that had expanded after primary vaccination were detected again (over 95% of CD4 and around nine tenths of CD8), suggesting broad maintenance of memory.

The CDR3 sequence holds 17 residues, the cysteine and phenylalanine included. Just CDR3 DNA is preserved here, 51 bases in frame from base 1. Per the germline V gene, SGHAT is the CDR1 and FQNNGV is the CDR2. Trimming accounts for 4 bases at V and 4 bases at J, while the number of junction bases matched to no gene is 12. A few counts support this clonotype. Its antigen has not been determined. Base qualities are missing; no much larger clone stands one base away. The sequencer was an Illumina NovaSeq 6000. TCR cDNA was made using 5'RACE template switching, a step that added a universal primer site and unique molecular identifiers. Priming of cDNA synthesis was performed from both the TCR alpha and TCR beta constant segments. Two PCR steps were used to amplify libraries, with sample barcodes and sequencing adapters being added in the second step. Sequencing of libraries was performed on Illumina HiSeq 2500 (2x100 bp) or NovaSeq (2x150 bp). Processing in the source paper ran as follows. Demultiplexing of reads and collapsing into UMI consensus sequences were performed with MIGEC, and V(D)J alignment was carried out with MiXCR. Clonotypes responding to the vaccine were identified with edgeR on replicate PBMC samples, with the criteria of FDR below 0.01 and a log2 fold change above 5 up to day 15. CD4 or CD8 identity was assigned to each bulk clonotype according to whether the clonotype was present at higher abundance in the sequenced CD4 repertoire or the sequenced CD8 repertoire. Using fastp trimming at Q25 and MiXCR clonotype assembly, TCRdb reanalyzed the public sequencing data and kept in-frame beta chains. Entries that share a CDR3 protein sequence are merged under the most common genes and DNA. Here the V and J calls rest on TCRdb's processing, not on the authors' analysis. The sample table holds some 350,000 distinct CDR3 sequences, of which roughly 4.3% were seen once. The ten largest account for around 24% of the sample.

The label giving this sample's treatment or condition can be read as: live attenuated yellow fever vaccine strain. Two biological replicates of bulk PBMCs were collected at each blood-draw timepoint. PBMCs were isolated from peripheral blood using a standard Ficoll-Paque protocol. TriZol was used to extract RNA from bulk PBMCs, CD4 and CD8 fractions, and dextramer-positive and dextramer-negative fractions. This clonotype was sampled from a man aged 18 to 29 who received the YFV17D yellow fever vaccine. This receptor chain uses TRBV11-2 and TRBJ2-5, and 10 junctional nucleotides match TRBD2. The sample here was PBMCs, taken 5 days after the yellow fever booster vaccination. CDR3 region: CASSSPEAGGQGETQYF. The bases read TGTGCCAGCAGCTCCCCGGAAGCGGGGGGGCAGGGAGAGACCCAGTACTTC. The entire variable domain, with the stretches around the CDR3 drawn from the reference TRBV11-2 and TRBJ2-5 proteins, is EAGVAQSPRYKIIEKRQSVAFWCNPISGHATLYWYQQILGQGPKLLIQFQNNGVVDDSQLPKDRFSAERLKGVDSTLKIQPAKLEDSAVYLCASSSPEAGGQGETQYFGPGTRLLVL.